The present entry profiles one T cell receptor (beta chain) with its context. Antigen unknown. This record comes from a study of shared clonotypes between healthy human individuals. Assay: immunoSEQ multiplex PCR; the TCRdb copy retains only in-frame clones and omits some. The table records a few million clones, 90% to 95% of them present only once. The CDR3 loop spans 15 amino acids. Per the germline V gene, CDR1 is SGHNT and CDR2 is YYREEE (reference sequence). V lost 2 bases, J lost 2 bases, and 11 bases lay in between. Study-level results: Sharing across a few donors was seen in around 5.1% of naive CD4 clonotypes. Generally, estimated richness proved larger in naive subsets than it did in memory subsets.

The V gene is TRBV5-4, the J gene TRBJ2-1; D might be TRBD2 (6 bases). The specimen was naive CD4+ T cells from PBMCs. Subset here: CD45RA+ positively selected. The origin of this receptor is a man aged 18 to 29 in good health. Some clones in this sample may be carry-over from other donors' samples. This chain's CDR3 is CASSFGSGPYNEQFF. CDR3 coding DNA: TGTGCCAGCAGCTTTGGGAGCGGGCCCTACAATGAGCAGTTCTTC.